This T cell receptor beta chain stems from a study of cytomegalovirus exposure and HLA in healthy donors. In regard to this clone: What it binds is unknown.

General study findings and limits: Rare sequences made up most TCRs, while some public TCRs were found in many donors.

The repertoire was sequenced with immunoSEQ multiplex PCR; TCRdb's copy has only in-frame clones and lacks some. The data show under 150,000 clones, 80% to 95% seen once. The sequenced material came from PBMCs. This receptor was identified in a man younger than 35 in good health and CMV-seronegative.

CDR3 DNA sequence: TGTGCAGCCAGTAGGGACACCACTCCCCAAGGAGCCAAAAACATTCAGTACTTC. This gives the protein CAASRDTTPQGAKNIQYF. This sequence joins TRBV5-4 and TRBJ2-4, with D possibly being TRBD1 (6 bases). The CDR3 has 18 residues. Looked up from germline, CDR1 is SGHNT and CDR2 is YYREEE (reference sequence).